A single sample gave rise to the 11 T cell receptor beta chains below, sequenced in a study of cytomegalovirus exposure and HLA in healthy donors. PCR involved 60 Vbeta and 13 Jbeta primers. The protocol was immunoSEQ multiplex PCR, while the TCRdb copy is restricted to in-frame clones and leaves out a portion. The sample has around 100,000 clones, about 72% seen once; the top ten hold roughly 2.2%. Sample: PBMCs. The receptor source for this set is a man aged 30-40 years in good health and CMV-seronegative.

The chain couples TRBV7-2 to TRBJ1-1; possible D gene TRBD1, 5 bases. Trimming left V 5 bases short and J 1 base short, with 8 bases between. Germline V gene data show CDR1 as SGHTA and CDR2 as FQGNSA. The CDR3 consists of 13 residues. CDR3 bases: TGTGCCAGCAGCCAAGACAGGAACACTGAAGCTTTCTTT. Amino acid sequence: CASSQDRNTEAFF.

This clone occurred a few times. The chain employs TRBV19 and TRBJ2-3; TRBD2 is a possible D gene (5 bases). Per the germline V gene, CDR1 is LNHDA and CDR2 is SQIVND (reference sequence). Trimming removed 4 bases from V and 5 bases from J, with 13 bases in between. CDR3 length equals 14 residues. CDR3 loop: CASSTRGGGDTQYF. CDR3 sequence (DNA): TGTGCCAGTAGTACCCGAGGAGGAGGAGATACGCAGTATTTT.

The chain recombines TRBV5-1 with TRBJ2-5; maybe TRBD1 (6 bases). Germline loops: CDR1 SGHRS, CDR2 YFSETQ. V dropped 0 bases and J dropped 3 bases, with 12 bases sitting between them. The CDR3 totals 15 residues. The CDR3 nucleotides read TGCGCCAGCAGCTTGGCCATACAGGGAAAAGAGACCCAGTACTTC. Translation: CASSLAIQGKETQYF.

V usage is TRBV5-5 and J usage is TRBJ1-6; 8 bases match TRBD1. This CDR3 has 15 residues. V lost 5 bases and J lost 7; bases outside the gene matches: 8. Germline lookup yields CDR1 SGHKS and CDR2 YYEKEE (reference sequence). The CDR3 region is CASRYGQGKNSPLHF. The CDR3 DNA sequence: TGTGCCAGCAGGTACGGACAGGGCAAAAATTCACCCCTCCACTTT.

J is TRBJ2-7 and V is TRBV5-6, with D unclear. The germline V gene encodes CDR1 SGHDT and CDR2 YYEEEE. Trimming pared 0 bases from V and 5 bases from J, leaving 6 bases between. CDR3 size: 12 residues. CDR3 nucleotide sequence: TGTGCCAGCAGCTTGGCCGCGAACGAGCAGTACTTC. Amino acids: CASSLAANEQYF.

The chain is built from TRBV19 and TRBJ1-5, with 8 bases lining up with TRBD1. The CDR3 is made up of 13 amino acids. V lost 5 bases and J lost 7; bases outside the gene matches: 4. CDR1 and CDR2 from the germline V gene are LNHDA and SQIVND (reference sequence). The CDR3 coding sequence is TGTGCCAGTAGTGGGACAGGAAACCAGCCCCAGCATTTT. It translates to CASSGTGNQPQHF.

The V call is TRBV5-4, the J call TRBJ1-4, with 7 positions matching TRBD1. The CDR3 length is 14 residues. With 2 bases clipped from V and 7 bases from J, the junction kept 5 bases outside the gene matches. Germline lookup yields CDR1 SGHNT and CDR2 YYREEE (reference sequence). The CDR3 coding sequence is TGTGCCAGCAGCTTTAACAGGGGCGTTGAAAAACTGTTTTTT. Translating gives CASSFNRGVEKLFF.

The chain carries TRBV5-6 and TRBJ1-6; D call uncertain. Germline assignment: CDR1 SGHDT and CDR2 YYEEEE. The CDR3 runs to 13 residues. Deletions cut 1 base from V and 7 bases from J, with 6 bases between. As DNA, the CDR3 is TGTGCCAGCAGCTTGACCGCGAATTCACCCCTCCACTTT. This translates into CASSLTANSPLHF.

The chain employs TRBV11-2 and TRBJ1-3, with D perhaps matching TRBD1 (5 bases). Germline CDR1 and CDR2: SGHAT and FQNNGV. The CDR3 is 14 amino acids. With 1 base removed from V and 2 bases from J, the gap between germline ends came to 6 bases. The CDR3 coding sequence is TGTGCCAGCAGCTTAGGGGGCGCTGGAAACACCATATATTTT. This translates into CASSLGGAGNTIYF.

The sample holds a few counts of this clone. This chain connects TRBV27 to TRBJ1-5; TRBD1 might be the D (5 bases). Trimming shortened V by 5 bases and J by 0 bases, and 11 bases separated the two germline ends. The CDR3 is 15 residues long. Germline V lookup: CDR1 MNHEY, CDR2 SMNVEV (reference sequence). The CDR3 bases are TGTGCCAGCAGTCTCCAAGGGGATAGCAATCAGCCCCAGCATTTT. Encoded protein: CASSLQGDSNQPQHF.

This clone was counted between two and nine times. V is TRBV5-4 and J is TRBJ2-2; 7 nucleotides agree with TRBD1. CDR1 and CDR2 (germline): SGHNT, YYREEE (reference sequence). The V and J ends lost 2 bases and 7 bases, in that order; junction bases with no gene match: 5. The CDR3 has 14 residues. The CDR3: CASSFQGGDGELFF. The CDR3 region has the DNA TGTGCCAGCAGCTTCCAAGGGGGCGACGGGGAGCTGTTTTTT.